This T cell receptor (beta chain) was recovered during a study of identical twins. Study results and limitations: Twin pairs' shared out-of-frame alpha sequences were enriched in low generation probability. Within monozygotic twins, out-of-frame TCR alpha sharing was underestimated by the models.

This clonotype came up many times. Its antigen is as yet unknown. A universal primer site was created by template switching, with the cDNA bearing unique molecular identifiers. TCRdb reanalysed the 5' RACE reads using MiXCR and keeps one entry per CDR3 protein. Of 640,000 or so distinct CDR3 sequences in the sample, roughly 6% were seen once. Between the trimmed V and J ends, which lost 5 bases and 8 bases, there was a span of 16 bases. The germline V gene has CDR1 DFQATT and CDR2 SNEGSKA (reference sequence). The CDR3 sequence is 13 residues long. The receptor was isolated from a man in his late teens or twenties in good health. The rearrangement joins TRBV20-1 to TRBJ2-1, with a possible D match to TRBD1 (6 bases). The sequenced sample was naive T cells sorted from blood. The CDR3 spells CSALHTRTDEQFF. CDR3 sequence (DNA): TGCAGTGCTCTCCACACGAGGACAGATGAGCAGTTCTTC.